A single sample gave rise to the 18 T cell receptor beta chains below, sequenced in a study of cytomegalovirus exposure and HLA in healthy donors. Amplification used 60 Vbeta primers and 13 Jbeta primers. The method was immunoSEQ multiplex PCR; TCRdb's version includes in-frame clones alone and lacks a portion of them. The repertoire has some 130,000 clones, over 60% of them found once; the top ten carry about 0.94%. The specimen was PBMCs. The origin of the receptors is a human donor in good health.

This clone was found once. The chain carries TRBV19 and TRBJ2-7; D is uncertain. The CDR3 has 14 residues. V was trimmed by 3 bases and J by 0 bases, leaving 9 bases between them. Germline V gives CDR1 LNHDA, CDR2 SQIVND (reference sequence). CDR3 in DNA: TGTGCCAGTAGTATCTATGCGGACTCCTACGAGCAGTACTTC. The encoded protein is CASSIYADSYEQYF.

The chain links TRBV28 to TRBJ1-2; a weak D match, TRBD1 (5 bases). Trimming took off 3 bases at V and 8 bases at J, with 10 bases between the two ends. The germline CDR1 and CDR2 sequences are MDHEN and SYDVKM. This CDR3 spans 12 amino acids. The CDR3 reads CASSLGTVGYTF. The CDR3 bases are TGTGCCAGCAGTTTGGGGACTGTAGGCTACACCTTC.

CDR3 sequence (DNA): TGTGCCGAGAATAGCGGGGTGTATCCAGATACGCAGTATTTT. It encodes CAENSGVYPDTQYF. The V and J genes are TRBV2 and TRBJ2-3; TRBD2 agrees at 8 bases. The V gene's germline CDR1 is SNHLY and CDR2 FYNNEI. The CDR3 totals 14 residues. J was trimmed by 4 bases and V by 11 bases; bases with no gene match: 11.

The sample holds one count of this clone. The CDR3: CVVSGALYNEQFF. The CDR3 coding sequence is TGTGTCGTTAGCGGGGCCCTCTACAATGAGCAGTTCTTC. The rearrangement joins TRBV6-5 to TRBJ2-1; 8 bases agree with TRBD2. This CDR3 has 13 residues. Germline V gene data show CDR1 as MNHEY and CDR2 as SVGAGI.

V and J are TRBV5-6 and TRBJ2-4, with 9 bases fitting TRBD2. Looked up from germline, CDR1 is SGHDT and CDR2 is YYEEEE. Trimming removed 1 base from V and 0 bases from J; junction bases left unmatched: 8. The CDR3 has 18 residues. CDR3 sequence (DNA): TGTGCCAGCAGCTTGAGTAGCGGGAGCGGGGTAGCCAAAAACATTCAGTACTTC. Amino acid sequence: CASSLSSGSGVAKNIQYF.

This CDR3 is CASSRASVGANEQYF. The CDR3 DNA reads as TGTGCCAGCAGTCGAGCCTCCGTGGGGGCCAACGAGCAGTACTTC. The J gene is TRBJ2-7, the V gene TRBV28; maybe TRBD1 (6 bases). Looked up from germline, CDR1 is MDHEN and CDR2 is SYDVKM. The CDR3 loop spans 15 amino acids. V dropped 5 bases and J dropped 5 bases, with 19 bases sitting between them.

V gene TRBV4-2 combines with J gene TRBJ1-5; no clear D. Trimming stripped 0 bases from V and 0 bases from J, with 12 bases between. CDR1 is LGHNA and CDR2 is YNFKEQ in the germline V gene. The CDR3 length is 17 residues. The CDR3 DNA reads as TGTGCCAGCAGCCAAGATATGGCAAAGTATAGCAATCAGCCCCAGCATTTT. It encodes CASSQDMAKYSNQPQHF.

The V call is TRBV15, the J call TRBJ2-7; 7 bases agree with TRBD1. The CDR3 length is 12 residues. The germline gives CDR1 LNHNV, CDR2 YYDKDF (reference sequence). V shed 9 bases, J shed 2 bases, and the junction held 4 bases outside the gene matches. CDR3 nucleotides: TGTGCCACTGGACAGGATACCTACGAGCAGTACTTC. Its translation is CATGQDTYEQYF.

The gene calls are TRBV7-6 and TRBJ1-1, with D tentatively TRBD1 (5 bases). CDR1 SGHVS and CDR2 FNYEAQ come from the germline V gene. This CDR3 comprises 13 residues. V lost 5 bases, J lost 4 bases, and 11 bases lay in between. In DNA form, the CDR3 reads TGTGCCAGCAGCCCTACGGGGGGCACTGAAGCTTTCTTT. It codes for CASSPTGGTEAFF.

J is TRBJ1-3 and V is TRBV5-8; the match to TRBD1 covers 7 bases. The CDR3 runs 16 residues. CDR1 and CDR2 from the germline V gene are SGHTS and YDEGEE. V shed 1 base and J 4 bases; nucleotides not matched to a gene: 8. CDR3 sequence (DNA): TGTGCCAGCAGCTTGACCCGGGACAGCATAGGAAACACCATATATTTT. Its translation: CASSLTRDSIGNTIYF.

This clone showed up just a few times. V is TRBV5-4 and J is TRBJ1-1; no clear D. CDR3 length: 17 amino acids. Germline values: CDR1 SGHNT, CDR2 YYREEE (reference sequence). The ends were cut back, 5 bases at V and 5 bases at J, with 25 bases in the middle. The CDR3 DNA sequence: TGTGCCAGCAGGGGTGAGGCTAACGGGATTAGTGCGACTGAAGCTTTCTTT. This codes for CASRGEANGISATEAFF. Full variable domain (rest looked up from reference TRBV5-4 and TRBJ1-1): ETGVTQSPTHLIKTRGQQVTLRCSSQSGHNTVSWYQQALGQGPQFIFQYYREEENGRGNFPPRFSGLQFPNYSSELNVNALELDDSALYLCASRGEANGISATEAFFGQGTRLTVV.

This clone was recorded once. The chain joins TRBV5-8 to TRBJ1-2, with 7 bases lining up with TRBD1. V lost 4 bases to trimming and J lost 3 bases; unmatched junction nucleotides: 9. This CDR3 has 15 amino acids. Germline CDR1 SGHTS, CDR2 YDEGEE. CDR3 sequence reads: CASSLTRGWDYGYTF. The CDR3 region has the DNA TGTGCCAGCAGCCTTACCAGGGGGTGGGACTATGGCTACACCTTC.

The chain joins TRBV4-2 to TRBJ2-7, with TRBD1 identical over 8 bases. This CDR3 has 14 residues. Losses at the gene ends were 4 bases for V and 6 bases for J; bases not matched to a gene: 8. Germline CDR1 LGHNA, CDR2 YNFKEQ. The CDR3 DNA reads as TGTGCCAGCAGCCCGCCGGACAGGGCGTCCGAGCAGTACTTC. It translates to CASSPPDRASEQYF.

The V call is TRBV19, the J call TRBJ1-2, with unresolved D. This CDR3 has 14 residues. V lost 5 bases and J lost 7, with 17 bases in between. The germline CDR1 and CDR2 sequences are LNHDA and SQIVND (reference sequence). The CDR3 loop reads CASSAATSRSGYTF. CDR3 nucleotides: TGTGCCAGTAGTGCAGCAACCTCGAGGAGTGGCTACACCTTC.

This clone appeared a few times. CDR3 in DNA: TGCGCCAGCAGCTTCGGGACAGGGGCCTCCCGCTTCTATGGCTACACCTTC. Its protein product is CASSFGTGASRFYGYTF. The gene calls are TRBV5-1 and TRBJ1-2; 10 bases agree with TRBD1. This CDR3 is built from 17 residues. Germline V gene lookup returns CDR1 SGHRS and CDR2 YFSETQ. V gave up 2 bases and J gave up 4 bases; unmatched junction bases: 11.

V and J are TRBV27 and TRBJ2-1; tentatively, D is TRBD2 (5 bases). Germline V gene data show CDR1 as MNHEY and CDR2 as SMNVEV (reference sequence). Trimming cost V 5 bases and J 6 bases, with 14 bases left between them. The CDR3 sequence is 14 residues long. The CDR3 DNA reads TGTGCCAGCAGTGACCACACGGGATTCAATGAGCAGTTCTTC. This codes for CASSDHTGFNEQFF.

This clone has only a few counts. V is TRBV7-2 and J is TRBJ2-5, with 7 bases aligning to TRBD2. Germline assignment: CDR1 SGHTA and CDR2 FQGNSA. V trimming: 1 base; J trimming: 5 bases; junction bases outside the gene matches: 16. This CDR3 region has 18 residues. Written as DNA, the CDR3 is TGTGCCAGCAGCTTAGTGCTGGGGGTTTACGGGGGGAGGGAGACCCAGTACTTC. Amino acid sequence: CASSLVLGVYGGRETQYF.

The chain employs TRBV10-3 and TRBJ2-1; D is possibly TRBD1 (5 bases). Germline V gives CDR1 ENHRY, CDR2 SYGVKD. The V end was cut by 2 bases, the J end by 0 bases, with 11 bases between. The CDR3 is 16 amino acids. CDR3 in amino acids: CAISEQRGSSYNEQFF. DNA for the CDR3: TGTGCCATCAGTGAGCAAAGGGGAAGCTCCTACAATGAGCAGTTCTTC.